This T cell receptor beta chain was obtained from a study of T cells after yellow fever vaccination (dated by TCRdb to the late 2010s). As for the study more broadly: The SMART-Seq v4 Ultra Low Input RNA kit was used to prepare libraries from fractions with low cell numbers. Bulk TCR alpha and beta repertoires were sequenced longitudinally to track T-cell clones before and after primary and booster YFV17D yellow fever vaccination. Two healthy male donors, one aged 18 to 30 and one aged 30 to 40 years, were included in the cohort. Bulk PBMC replicates and cell subsets were isolated from blood drawn at multiple timepoints before and after both primary and secondary immunization. Points the paper makes about the study in general: A small share of clonotypes was detected in both CD4 and CD8 compartments, with the overlap likely arising from convergent recombination. FACS-sorted repertoires could contain abundant contaminating clonotypes from the bulk population, so computational filtering was required. Most clones expanded after primary vaccination (approximately 96% of CD4 and around 88% of CD8) were re-detected after the booster, suggesting that broad memory maintenance occurred. The secondary T-cell response was weaker than the primary response but faster, peaking on day 5 instead of day 15. Only a couple of donors were included in the study, so the extent to which the findings can be generalized is limited.

The treatment or condition label for this specimen denotes: live attenuated yellow fever vaccine strain. Two biological replicates of bulk PBMCs were collected at each blood-draw timepoint. A standard Ficoll-Paque protocol was used to isolate PBMCs from peripheral blood. RNA was extracted with TriZol from bulk PBMCs, CD4 and CD8 fractions, and dextramer-positive and dextramer-negative fractions. Trimmed from V: 4 bases; trimmed from J: 3 bases; junction bases lacking a gene match: 16. The CDR3, from cysteine to phenylalanine, totals 18 residues. Only CDR3 DNA is held: 54 bases, read in frame from base 1. The germline V gene encodes CDR1 SGHAT and CDR2 FQNNGV. TCR cDNA was synthesized by 5'RACE template switching, through which a universal primer site and unique molecular identifiers were introduced. cDNA synthesis was primed from both the TCR alpha and TCR beta constant segments. Library amplification involved two PCR steps, and the second step added sample barcodes and sequencing adapters. Sequencing of libraries was performed on Illumina HiSeq 2500 (2x100 bp) or NovaSeq (2x150 bp). From the authors' description of their analysis: MIGEC handled demultiplexing of reads and collapsing into UMI consensus sequences, while MiXCR performed V(D)J alignment. Vaccine-responding clonotypes were identified with edgeR using replicate PBMC samples, with FDR below 0.01 and a log2 fold change above 5 up to day 15 being required. Bulk clonotypes were assigned CD4 or CD8 identity according to which sequenced CD4 or CD8 repertoire held them at higher abundance. Clones were called with MiXCR by TCRdb after fastp trimmed the public reads at Q25, and only in-frame beta chains were retained. A single entry per CDR3 protein holds the most common genes and DNA from its merged rows. TCRdb, not the original authors, processed these V and J calls. The sample table contains 400,000 or so distinct CDR3 sequences; only one count was recorded for under 14% of them. Of the sample, roughly 18% is held by the ten largest clones.

This clonotype was seen more than once but under ten times. Its target antigen remains unknown. No quality values exist for individual bases; no much larger clone is one base distant. The sequence derives from a man in his late teens or twenties who received the YFV17D yellow fever vaccine. Sequences were derived from PBMCs, sampled on the day of the first yellow fever vaccination. The chain was built from TRBV11-2 and TRBJ2-5; TRBD1 matches 8 bases in the middle. The nucleotides are TGTGCCAGCAGCTCCCGACAGGGGAGTTTTCAGTTTAAAGAGACCCAGTACTTC. The resulting protein is CASSSRQGSFQFKETQYF.